The 14 T cell receptor beta chains below were found in one sample sequenced in a study of identical twins. TCRdb reprocessed the 5' RACE reads via MiXCR and lists one record per CDR3 protein. The table records about 700,000 distinct CDR3 sequences, 8.6% of them present only once. In addition, the sample was reused for a study of yellow fever vaccine responses in identical twins.

The sequenced sample was PBMCs. Source of these receptors: a woman younger than 30 in good health.

A few counts support this clonotype. V is TRBV5-6 and J is TRBJ1-5, with unresolved D. V lost 0 bases, J lost 1 base, and 8 bases lay in between. CDR3 length: 15 residues. Germline CDR1 reads SGHDT; CDR2 reads YYEEEE. CDR3 protein: CASSLGAASNQPQHF. CDR3 DNA: TGTGCCAGCAGCTTGGGCGCGGCGAGCAATCAGCCCCAGCATTTT.

This clonotype occurred many times. This chain joins TRBV5-1 and TRBJ2-2, with D hard to call. This CDR3 is built from 13 residues. The germline V gene encodes CDR1 SGHRS and CDR2 YFSETQ. V gave up 0 bases and J gave up 6 bases, with 6 bases separating them. The CDR3 DNA is TGCGCCAGCAGCTTGGGACTTGCCGGGGAGCTGTTTTTT. It specifies CASSLGLAGELFF.

This clonotype was detected a few times. V is TRBV6-5 and J is TRBJ1-2; D remains ambiguous. This CDR3 is 11 amino acids long. Germline V gene data show CDR1 as MNHEY and CDR2 as SVGAGI. V was cut by 2 bases and J by 8 bases, with 6 bases left in between. This CDR3 is CASSYVWGYTF. The CDR3 bases are TGTGCCAGCAGTTACGTGTGGGGCTACACCTTC.

Regarding this clonotype: Being one base from a much bigger clone, this may be a read error. The chain employs TRBV20-1 and TRBJ1-2, with a possible D match to TRBD1 (6 bases). Trimming stripped 3 bases from V and 12 bases from J, with 20 bases between. Germline V gene lookup returns CDR1 DFQATT and CDR2 SNEGSKA (reference sequence). The CDR3 spans 13 residues. CDR3 in amino acids: CSASGQPKNGHTF. Written as DNA, the CDR3 is TGCAGTGCTAGTGGACAGCCTAAGAACGGCCACACCTTC.

Ten or more counts support this clonotype. This chain connects TRBV27 to TRBJ2-7; D remains unclear. There are 15 residues in the CDR3. In germline, CDR1 is MNHEY, CDR2 SMNVEV (reference sequence). Trimming shortened V by 0 bases and J by 0 bases, and 9 bases separated the two germline ends. The CDR3 loop reads CASSLSTDGSYEQYF. CDR3 sequence (DNA): TGTGCCAGCAGTTTATCCACGGACGGCTCCTACGAGCAGTACTTC.

This clonotype was observed a handful of times. The genes are TRBV6-2 or TRBV6-3 and TRBJ2-5, with 11 positions matching TRBD2. Germline lookup yields CDR1 MNHEY and CDR2 SVGEGT. V trimming: 4 bases; J trimming: 2 bases; junction bases outside the gene matches: 12. The CDR3 contains 18 residues. The CDR3 DNA sequence: TGTGCCAGCAGTTGGGGGACTAGCGGCCGATTATCTCAAGAGACCCAGTACTTC. Translation gives CASSWGTSGRLSQETQYF.

The chain recombines TRBV29-1 with TRBJ2-7; D is unclear. Germline V CDR1 and CDR2: SQVTM, ANQGSEA. Trimming left V 5 bases short and J 6 bases short, with 11 bases between. The CDR3 extends over 11 amino acids. The CDR3 DNA reads TGCAGCGTTTGGGTAGGGCCCGAGCAGTACTTC. Its translation is CSVWVGPEQYF.

Written as DNA, the CDR3 is TGTGCCAGCAAGGAGAGCGGGAGAATAGATACGCAGTATTTT. This sequence encodes CASKESGRIDTQYF. The V and J genes are TRBV6-2 or TRBV6-3 and TRBJ2-3; 8 nucleotides match TRBD2. V trimming: 7 bases; J trimming: 5 bases; junction bases outside the gene matches: 8. CDR1 MNHEY and CDR2 SVGEGT come from the germline V gene. The CDR3 has 14 residues.

CDR3 region: CASSGSQPGSSYNSPLHF. The CDR3, as DNA: TGTGCCAGTAGTGGCTCTCAGCCGGGGAGCTCCTATAATTCACCCCTCCACTTT. The rearrangement uses TRBV19 and TRBJ1-6; D gene uncertain. V was clipped by 5 bases and J by 0 bases, with 17 bases between them. The CDR3 is 18 residues long. CDR1 and CDR2 from the germline V gene are LNHDA and SQIVND (reference sequence).

The sample holds a few counts of this clonotype. V is TRBV5-5 and J is TRBJ2-1; 7 positions agree with TRBD1. Germline CDR1 SGHKS, CDR2 YYEKEE (reference sequence). The CDR3 covers 15 residues. The V and J ends lost 4 bases and 12 bases, in that order; junction bases with no gene match: 16. The CDR3 nucleotides are TGTGCCAGCAGCCCGGGGACAGCCCTTATTGGGTGGCAGTTCTTC. This encodes CASSPGTALIGWQFF.

This clonotype occurred a few times. The chain has TRBV25-1 and TRBJ1-2; no clear D gene. The V and J ends lost 2 bases and 8 bases respectively, with 6 bases between them. Germline CDR1 reads MGHDK; CDR2 reads SYGVNS. The CDR3 spans 11 residues. The CDR3: CASSESSGYTF. The CDR3 nucleotides read TGTGCCAGCAGTGAAAGTTCGGGCTACACCTTC.

J is TRBJ2-7 and V is TRBV20-1, with D unclear. Germline loops: CDR1 DFQATT, CDR2 SNEGSKA (reference sequence). The CDR3 extends over 15 amino acids. Trimming removed 0 bases from V and 1 base from J, with 13 bases in between. CDR3 region: CSARDLGRPSYEQYF. The CDR3 DNA is TGCAGTGCTAGAGATCTTGGCAGGCCATCCTACGAGCAGTACTTC.

This clonotype was found a few times. CDR3 nucleotide sequence: TGTGCCAGCTCACGAAGATTTAAGGCTAGCGGGGCCGAGGGGCCTAGCACAGATACGCAGTATTTT. As protein: CASSRRFKASGAEGPSTDTQYF. The gene calls are TRBV18 and TRBJ2-3; 9 bases are shared with TRBD2. The CDR3 has 22 residues. Looked up from germline, CDR1 is KGHSH and CDR2 is LQKENI. Trimming removed 4 bases from V and 0 bases from J; junction bases left unmatched: 23.

This clonotype has more than one count but fewer than ten. The chain recombines TRBV20-1 with TRBJ2-5, with TRBD1 matching over 8 bases. V trimming: 3 bases; J trimming: 4 bases; junction bases outside the gene matches: 7. The CDR3 sequence is 14 residues long. The germline V gene encodes CDR1 DFQATT and CDR2 SNEGSKA (reference sequence). The CDR3 nucleotides read TGCAGTGCTAGGTCCGGACAGGGCAGAGAGACCCAGTACTTC. This gives the protein CSARSGQGRETQYF.